What follows describes a single T cell receptor beta chain. The table lists this clone with a few counts. Its antigen is not yet known. Per-base qualities were not stored, and no clone one base away is much larger. Whole blood was collected in K2EDTA tubes by collaborating institutions according to the institutions' own protocols. For TCRbeta analysis, collaborator samples were shipped as frozen whole blood, as isolated PBMCs, or as DNA extracted from either sample type. The sample comes from a study of blood T cell repertoires in COVID-19 (dated by TCRdb to 2018 to 2021). Some background on the complete study: Samples covering the acute and convalescent phases of COVID-19 were provided by collaborators in the United States, Italy and Spain. The material from the prospective study consisted of cDNA or gDNA derived from T cells, B-cell-depleted T cells, or PBMCs. The dataset comprised deeply sampled blood TCRbeta repertoires from subjects exposed to, actively infected with, or recovered from COVID-19. The repertoires were made available in a free public database intended to serve as a resource for research on the immune response to SARS-CoV-2. Samples were obtained from the ongoing ImmuneRACE study (first 160 participants) and from 1,254 subjects provided by 6 global collaborators. The sample metadata nearly always contained a de-identified subject ID, COVID-19 status, age in years and sex. Where available, HLA class I and class II types were obtained from metadata supplied by the sample provider rather than from assay-based typing. Here is what the overall study found, with its caveats: Clinical and demographic metadata were provided uncurated, with the amount varying by source and participant.

The CDR3 goes from the cysteine to the phenylalanine over 14 residues. Only CDR3 DNA remains: 42 bases, in frame from the first base. V loses 7 bases of germline sequence and J loses 2 bases, and the interval between the two ends is 14 bases. Via the germline V gene, CDR1 is MNHEY and CDR2 SVGAGI. TCRbeta CDR3 regions were amplified from genomic DNA by means of the immunoSEQ Assay, a bias-controlled multiplex PCR. The study's own analysis went as follows. The number of nucleated cells in each sample was estimated from the amplification of reference gene primers within the assay. To quantify the absolute abundance of each unique TCRbeta CDR3 rearrangement, sequence reads were collapsed and filtered. For each sample, productive Simpson clonality was calculated by taking the square root of Simpson's diversity index across productive rearrangements. TCRdb stores this immuneACCESS table with in-frame sequences only. Part of the clones is absent; in the studies checked, under half of the shortfall reflects unresolved V genes, and no reason is known for the rest. V and J calls and clone size are copied from that table; D and trimming were computed from the DNA. The sample table lists some 150,000 clones, 76% of them with a count of one. The top ten clonotypes cover approximately 5% of the sample.

The sequencing sample was made of peripheral blood. This TCR was sampled from an elderly woman with active or convalescent COVID-19. The receptor chain draws on TRBV6-5 and TRBJ2-5; tentative D gene TRBD2, with 6 bases matching. CDR3 protein: CASIGWAGQETQYF. The DNA reads as follows: TGTGCCAGCATAGGGTGGGCGGGACAAGAGACCCAGTACTTC.